A single sample gave rise to the 18 T cell receptor beta chains below, sequenced in a study of T cells in localized non-small cell lung cancer. Generated by immunoSEQ multiplex PCR, the TCRdb table keeps only in-frame clones and is missing some. The sample yields about 78,000 clones, about four fifths seen once. The input for sequencing was peripheral blood, taken before any cancer treatment. The receptors stem from a man aged 40 to 75 with stage I lung adenocarcinoma.

V and J are TRBV6-5 and TRBJ2-7; 9 bases line up with TRBD1. This CDR3 spans 15 amino acids. J gave up 2 bases and V 4 bases, and 6 bases lay outside the gene matches. Germline loops: CDR1 MNHEY, CDR2 SVGAGI. The CDR3 sequence is CASSSPGTGTYEQYF. The CDR3 DNA reads TGTGCCAGCAGTTCCCCCGGGACAGGGACCTACGAGCAGTACTTC.

V is TRBV5-5 and J is TRBJ2-3, with a possible D match to TRBD2 (7 bases). The CDR3 has 14 amino acids. With 2 bases removed from V and 5 bases from J, the gap between germline ends came to 12 bases. In germline, CDR1 is SGHKS, CDR2 YYEKEE (reference sequence). CDR3 coding DNA: TGTGCCAGCAGCTTAGGGGGGGCCGGAGATACGCAGTATTTT. Translation gives CASSLGGAGDTQYF. Looking up the rest from reference TRBV5-5 and TRBJ2-3 gives the full variable domain: DAGVTQSPTHLIKTRGQQVTLRCSPISGHKSVSWYQQVLGQGPQFIFQYYEKEERGRGNFPDRFSARQFPNYSSELNVNALLLGDSALYLCASSLGGAGDTQYFGPGTRLTVL.

This clone is a singleton in its sample. J is TRBJ2-3 and V is TRBV6-1, with TRBD2 as a possible D gene (6 bases). The germline CDR1 and CDR2 sequences are MNHNS and SASEGT. The CDR3 spans 14 residues. V gave up 6 bases and J gave up 5 bases, with 15 bases separating them. CDR3 protein: CASSLLGGGDTQYF. CDR3 nucleotide sequence: TGTGCCAGCAGCCTTTTGGGAGGCGGAGATACGCAGTATTTT.

The V gene is TRBV5-1, the J gene TRBJ1-5; D is perhaps TRBD1 (5 bases). Germline V gene sequence: CDR1 SGHRS, CDR2 YFSETQ. CDR3 size: 17 residues. V gave up 1 base and J gave up 1 base, with 15 bases separating them. This chain's CDR3 is CASSLLFRGVSNQPQHF. The DNA of the CDR3 is TGCGCCAGCAGCTTGCTCTTCCGGGGGGTGAGCAATCAGCCCCAGCATTTT.

The chain links TRBV6-6 to TRBJ2-1, with TRBD2 identical over 7 bases. The germline V gene has CDR1 MNHNY and CDR2 SVGAGI (reference sequence). V lost 7 bases to trimming and J lost 5 bases; unmatched junction nucleotides: 8. This CDR3 region has 14 residues. In nucleotides, the CDR3 is TGTGCCAGCATGTTGTTGGGGACTAACAATGAGCAGTTCTTC. It yields the protein CASMLLGTNNEQFF.

The chain combines TRBV5-4 with TRBJ1-1; D unclear. CDR1 SGHNT and CDR2 YYREEE come from the germline V gene (reference sequence). Deletions cut 4 bases from V and 6 bases from J, with 22 bases between. CDR3 length equals 16 residues. CDR3 nucleotide sequence: TGTGCCAGCAGCCAAGAGACGGGCGGAATGATGGCTGAAGCTTTCTTT. This gives the protein CASSQETGGMMAEAFF. Based on the CDR3 plus reference TRBV5-4 and TRBJ1-1, the full variable domain is ETGVTQSPTHLIKTRGQQVTLRCSSQSGHNTVSWYQQALGQGPQFIFQYYREEENGRGNFPPRFSGLQFPNYSSELNVNALELDDSALYLCASSQETGGMMAEAFFGQGTRLTVV.

The chain has TRBV5-4 and TRBJ1-2; D uncertain. This CDR3 contains 12 residues. Trimming stripped 0 bases from V and 8 bases from J, with 8 bases between. Germline V gene data show CDR1 as SGHNT and CDR2 as YYREEE (reference sequence). Written as DNA, the CDR3 is TGTGCCAGCAGCTTGGGCGGGAACGGCTACACCTTC. It yields the protein CASSLGGNGYTF. The whole variable domain, remainder taken from reference TRBV5-4 and TRBJ1-2, is ETGVTQSPTHLIKTRGQQVTLRCSSQSGHNTVSWYQQALGQGPQFIFQYYREEENGRGNFPPRFSGLQFPNYSSELNVNALELDDSALYLCASSLGGNGYTFGSGTRLTVV.

This rearrangement joins TRBV5-6 to TRBJ1-2; no firm D call. Trimming left V 4 bases short and J 8 bases short, with 12 bases between. CDR3 size: 12 residues. Germline values: CDR1 SGHDT, CDR2 YYEEEE. This CDR3 reads CASSPNHRGYTF. DNA of the CDR3: TGTGCCAGCAGCCCAAATCATCGCGGCTACACCTTC.

This clone was counted only a few times. V is TRBV6-4 and J is TRBJ2-5; perhaps TRBD2 as D (5 bases). Trimming left V 6 bases short and J 3 bases short, with 11 bases between. Germline V CDR1 and CDR2: MRHNA, SNTAGT. The CDR3 covers 13 residues. The CDR3 region has the DNA TGTGCCAGCAGCGCTACTAGGGAAGAGACCCAGTACTTC. It specifies CASSATREETQYF.

The table lists this clone with a few counts. V is TRBV19 and J is TRBJ2-5; a possible D gene is TRBD1 (6 bases). This CDR3 has 14 residues. V dropped 4 bases and J dropped 1 base, with 10 bases sitting between them. From germline, CDR1 is LNHDA and CDR2 SQIVND (reference sequence). Here the CDR3 reads CASSTRQVQETQYF. The CDR3 DNA sequence: TGTGCCAGTAGTACCCGACAGGTCCAAGAGACCCAGTACTTC. The full variable domain, completed using reference TRBV19 and TRBJ2-5, is DGGITQSPKYLFRKEGQNVTLSCEQNLNHDAMYWYRQDPGQGLRLIYYSQIVNDFQKGDIAEGYSVSREKKESFPLTVTSAQKNPTAFYLCASSTRQVQETQYFGPGTRLLVL.

V and J are TRBV30 and TRBJ1-3; D is unclear. From germline, CDR1 is GTSNPN and CDR2 SVGIG (reference sequence). This CDR3 spans 19 amino acids. The V and J ends lost 2 bases and 0 bases respectively, with 23 bases between them. The CDR3 DNA is TGTGCCTGGAGTCGCACTACCTTCTCGCCCGTGAGCTCTGGAAACACCATATATTTT. Translated, it gives CAWSRTTFSPVSSGNTIYF.

The CDR3 here is CASSSGTGQGEQYF. In nucleotides, the CDR3 is TGTGCCAGCAGCTCCGGGACAGGGCAGGGCGAGCAGTACTTC. The rearrangement links TRBV27 to TRBJ2-7, with TRBD1 matching over 9 bases. The CDR3 runs to 14 residues. Germline trimming cut 6 bases from V and 6 bases from J; bases unmatched to any gene: 9. Germline assignment: CDR1 MNHEY and CDR2 SMNVEV (reference sequence).

The chain is built from TRBV9 and TRBJ2-3, with D perhaps matching TRBD2 (6 bases). Trimming removed 4 bases at V and 0 bases at J, with 12 bases between. This CDR3 region has 15 residues. CDR1 SGDLS and CDR2 YYNGEE come from the germline V gene. The CDR3 region has the DNA TGTGCCAGCAGCCGACTAGATACTAGCACAGATACGCAGTATTTT. Its protein product is CASSRLDTSTDTQYF.

The CDR3 here is CASSLSRGQTEAFF. CDR3 nucleotides: TGTGCCAGCAGCTTAAGCAGGGGGCAAACTGAAGCTTTCTTT. V is TRBV7-2 and J is TRBJ1-1; 8 bases fit TRBD1. The CDR3 runs 14 residues. CDR1 is SGHTA, CDR2 FQGNSA, per germline. Unmatched junction bases numbered 4, after V lost 2 bases and J lost 5 bases. Full variable domain (outside the CDR3, taken from reference TRBV7-2 and TRBJ1-1): GAGVSQSPSNKVTEKGKDVELRCDPISGHTALYWYRQSLGQGLEFLIYFQGNSAPDKSGLPSDRFSAERTGGSVSTLTIQRTQQEDSAVYLCASSLSRGQTEAFFGQGTRLTVV.

The CDR3 reads CASSGQINTEAFF. The CDR3 DNA reads TGTGCCAGCAGCGGACAGATAAACACTGAAGCTTTCTTT. The rearrangement links TRBV6-1 to TRBJ1-1, with D possibly being TRBD1 (6 bases). V dropped 6 bases and J dropped 2 bases, with 10 bases sitting between them. CDR1 is MNHNS, CDR2 SASEGT, per germline. The CDR3 runs to 13 residues.

This clone was recorded once. The chain has TRBV6-5 and TRBJ2-7, with TRBD1 identical over 8 bases. This CDR3 is built from 14 residues. Looked up from germline, CDR1 is MNHEY and CDR2 is SVGAGI. V dropped 5 bases and J dropped 3; count of bases not matched to a gene: 6. CDR3 residues: CASSRTGGGYEQYF. As DNA, the CDR3 is TGTGCCAGCAGTCGAACAGGGGGTGGCTACGAGCAGTACTTC.

The CDR3 protein is CASSGSGRRVEQFF. The CDR3 DNA reads as TGTGCCAGCAGTGGTAGCGGGAGGAGGGTTGAGCAGTTCTTC. The rearrangement joins TRBV6-1 to TRBJ2-1; 10 bases agree with TRBD2. The CDR3 consists of 14 residues. J lost 9 bases, V lost 4 bases, and 6 bases had no gene match. CDR1 is MNHNS, CDR2 SASEGT, per germline.

This sequence joins TRBV11-2 and TRBJ2-5; 7 bases are a match to TRBD2. V lost 0 bases to trimming and J lost 4 bases; unmatched junction nucleotides: 5. The CDR3 loop spans 15 amino acids. CDR1 is SGHAT, CDR2 FQNNGV, per germline. CDR3 in amino acids: CASSLDRVAGETQYF. The CDR3 nucleotides are TGTGCCAGCAGCTTAGATCGGGTAGCGGGAGAGACCCAGTACTTC. The entire variable domain, with the rest obtained from reference TRBV11-2 and TRBJ2-5, is as follows: EAGVAQSPRYKIIEKRQSVAFWCNPISGHATLYWYQQILGQGPKLLIQFQNNGVVDDSQLPKDRFSAERLKGVDSTLKIQPAKLEDSAVYLCASSLDRVAGETQYFGPGTRLLVL.